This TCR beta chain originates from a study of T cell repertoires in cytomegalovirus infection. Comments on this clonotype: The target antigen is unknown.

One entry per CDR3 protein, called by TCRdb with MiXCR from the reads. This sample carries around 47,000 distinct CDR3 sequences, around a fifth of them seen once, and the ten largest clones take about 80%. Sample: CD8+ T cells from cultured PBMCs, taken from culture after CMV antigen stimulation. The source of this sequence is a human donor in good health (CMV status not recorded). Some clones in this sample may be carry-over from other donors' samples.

In DNA, the CDR3 is TGCGCCAGCAGCTTGGAGGGACAGGGGAGCGATGGCTACACCTTC. Translated: CASSLEGQGSDGYTF. The V and J genes are TRBV5-1 and TRBJ1-2; 10 bases match TRBD1. Germline-derived CDR1 and CDR2 are SGHRS and YFSETQ. CDR3 length: 15 residues. Germline trimming cut 0 bases from V and 6 bases from J; bases unmatched to any gene: 5.